The 8 T cell receptor beta chains reported below all come from one sample, sequenced in a study of T cell clonotyping in hematopoietic cell transplantation. Clones were read by immunoSEQ multiplex PCR, and TCRdb kept only the in-frame ones, dropping some. The sample holds tens of thousands of clones, around 86% seen once. Time point here: recipient sample about 28 days before transplant, after cytoreduction. This specimen consisted of peripheral blood mononuclear cells, obtained before stem cell transplant. These TCRs come from a man aged 55 to 70 with biphenotypic leukemia. Some clones in this sample may be carry-over from other donors' samples.

This clone has only one observation. CDR3 amino acids: CASSPGRDNEQFF. CDR3 sequence (DNA): TGTGCCAGCAGCCCCGGACGGGACAATGAGCAGTTCTTC. The chain carries TRBV11-3 and TRBJ2-1; D is unclear. The CDR3 length is 13 residues. Germline V lookup: CDR1 SGHNT, CDR2 YENEEA. The V end was cut by 5 bases, the J end by 5 bases, with 10 bases between. The variable domain in full, completed from reference TRBV11-3 and TRBJ2-1, reads EAGVVQSPRYKIIEKKQPVAFWCNPISGHNTLYWYLQNLGQGPELLIRYENEEAVDDSQLPKDRFSAERLKGVDSTLKIQPAELGDSAVYLCASSPGRDNEQFFGPGTRLTVL.

The chain carries TRBV7-3 and TRBJ2-1, with TRBD2 matching over 13 bases. The CDR3 sequence is 16 residues long. Trimming removed 6 bases from V and 6 bases from J; junction bases left unmatched: 8. The germline V gene has CDR1 SGHTA and CDR2 FQGTGA. For the CDR3, the DNA is TGTGCCAGCAGTCCTACGGGACTAGCGGGACGCAATGAGCAGTTCTTC. This sequence encodes CASSPTGLAGRNEQFF. Combining the CDR3 with reference TRBV7-3 and TRBJ2-1 gives the whole variable domain GAGVSQTPSNKVTEKGKYVELRCDPISGHTALYWYRQSLGQGPEFLIYFQGTGAADDSGLPNDRFFAVRPEGSVSTLKIQRTERGDSAVYLCASSPTGLAGRNEQFFGPGTRLTVL.

V gene TRBV19 combines with J gene TRBJ1-1; TRBD1 is a possible D gene (6 bases). Germline assignment: CDR1 LNHDA and CDR2 SQIVND (reference sequence). Trimming pared 1 base from V and 0 bases from J, leaving 6 bases between. The CDR3 runs 14 residues. The CDR3 bases are TGTGCCAGTAGTATAGGGGACATGAACACTGAAGCTTTCTTT. It specifies CASSIGDMNTEAFF.

This clone was seen more than once but under ten times. V and J are TRBV7-6 and TRBJ2-2, with unresolved D. There are 12 residues in the CDR3. Germline loops: CDR1 SGHVS, CDR2 FNYEAQ. Trimming removed 5 bases from V and 5 bases from J, with 6 bases in between. This CDR3 is CASSPTTGELFF. The CDR3 DNA sequence: TGTGCCAGCAGCCCGACTACCGGGGAGCTGTTTTTT. The full variable domain, completed using reference TRBV7-6 and TRBJ2-2, is GAGVSQSPRYKVTKRGQDVALRCDPISGHVSLYWYRQALGQGPEFLTYFNYEAQQDKSGLPNDRFSAERPEGSISTLTIQRTEQRDSAMYRCASSPTTGELFFGEGSRLTVL.

V is TRBV10-3 and J is TRBJ1-4; 8 nucleotides line up with TRBD1. The V gene's germline CDR1 is ENHRY and CDR2 SYGVKD. This CDR3 region has 16 residues. V shed 4 bases and J 4 bases; nucleotides not matched to a gene: 8. The CDR3 coding sequence is TGTGCCATCAGTGGAGGCCAGGGGGCAGATAATGAAAAACTGTTTTTT. Amino acids: CAISGGQGADNEKLFF.

The chain links TRBV4-1 to TRBJ2-7, with D tentatively TRBD2 (6 bases). Per the germline V gene, CDR1 is MGHRA and CDR2 is YSYEKL. The CDR3 is 14 amino acids. Trimming cost V 2 bases and J 2 bases, with 10 bases left between them. The CDR3 spells CASSQPGRPYEQYF. The CDR3, as DNA: TGCGCCAGCAGCCAACCCGGGAGACCCTACGAGCAGTACTTC.

This chain uses TRBV5-1 with TRBJ2-1, with 9 bases that match TRBD1. With V trimmed by 4 bases and J by 5 bases, 7 bases remained unmatched. The CDR3 is 15 residues long. Per germline, CDR1 SGHRS and CDR2 YFSETQ. CDR3 residues: CASSLGTGSDNEQFF. For the CDR3, the DNA is TGCGCCAGCAGCCTCGGGACAGGGTCGGACAATGAGCAGTTCTTC.

The rearrangement uses TRBV11-1 and TRBJ2-5; no reliable D call. Germline loops: CDR1 SGHAT, CDR2 FQDESV (reference sequence). Trimming removed 4 bases at V and 9 bases at J, with 9 bases between. There are 11 residues in the CDR3. The CDR3 loop is CASSSRRAQYF. In nucleotides, the CDR3 is TGTGCCAGCAGCTCGCGGCGAGCCCAGTACTTC.